Each of the 9 T cell receptor beta chains below was sequenced from the same sample in a study of T cells in Graves' hyperthyroidism and ophthalmopathy. TCR beta CDR3 sequences were amplified from RNA transcripts. A set of HTBI primers served as the primers for a first-round RT-PCR of the TCR CDR3. TCRdb re-derived calls from the multiplex PCR reads in MiXCR, one entry per CDR3 protein. Of roughly 630,000 distinct CDR3 sequences listed, roughly 14% are singletons. The sequenced material came from blood. These receptors were obtained from a woman aged 25 to 39 with Graves' hyperthyroidism.

Concerning this clonotype: A much larger clonotype is one base distant, so this may be a read error. This chain joins TRBV4-3 and TRBJ1-2; D may be TRBD1 (5 bases). Trimming took off 0 bases at V and 2 bases at J, with 13 bases between the two ends. CDR1 and CDR2 from the germline V gene are LGHNA and YSLEER. The CDR3 covers 16 residues. The CDR3 sequence: CASSQEVWGGNYGYTF. CDR3 coding DNA: TGCGCCAGCAGCCAAGAAGTTTGGGGGGGGAACTATGGCTACACCTTC.

Ten or more counts support this clonotype. The rearrangement uses TRBV27 and TRBJ2-7, with D maybe TRBD1 (5 bases). Deletions cut 2 bases from V and 3 bases from J, with 14 bases between. Germline CDR1 MNHEY, CDR2 SMNVEV (reference sequence). This CDR3 has 15 amino acids. The CDR3 protein is CASSLQGPAYYEQYF. The CDR3 bases are TGTGCCAGCAGTTTACAGGGCCCAGCTTACTACGAGCAGTACTTC.

The sample holds many counts of this clonotype. V is TRBV11-1 and J is TRBJ2-7; TRBD2 is a possible D gene (6 bases). V lost 3 bases and J lost 5, with 14 bases in between. CDR3 size: 14 residues. Germline V gene data show CDR1 as SGHAT and CDR2 as FQDESV (reference sequence). This chain's CDR3 is CASSFSSGEDEQYF. The CDR3 coding sequence is TGTGCCAGCAGCTTTTCGTCGGGGGAGGACGAGCAGTACTTC. Filled out from reference TRBV11-1 and TRBJ2-7, the complete variable domain reads EAEVAQSPRYKITEKSQAVAFWCDPISGHATLYWYRQILGQGPELLVQFQDESVVDDSQLPKDRFSAERLKGVDSTLKIQPAELGDSAMYLCASSFSSGEDEQYFGPGTRLTVT.

In DNA, the CDR3 is TGCAGTGCTAGAGATCGCGGGGAATCCCTGGATACGCAGTATTTT. Protein sequence: CSARDRGESLDTQYF. The chain recombines TRBV20-1 with TRBJ2-3; perhaps TRBD2 as D (6 bases). Trimming took 0 bases from V and 6 from J, leaving 16 bases between them. Germline V gene sequence: CDR1 DFQATT, CDR2 SNEGSKA (reference sequence). The CDR3 consists of 15 residues.

This clonotype showed up many times. A read error may account for a junction end that differs from germline. The chain is built from TRBV30 and TRBJ2-1; D is uncertain. From germline, CDR1 is GTSNPN and CDR2 SVGIG (reference sequence). The CDR3 has 8 amino acids. CDR3 nucleotides: TGCAAACTAAATGAGCAGTTCTTC. Protein product: CKLNEQFF. Looking up the rest from reference TRBV30 and TRBJ2-1 gives the full variable domain: SQTIHQWPATLVQPVGSPLSLECTVEGTSNPNLYWYRQAAGRGLQLLFYSVGIGQISSEVPQNLSASRPQDRQFILSSKKLLLSDSGFYLCKLNEQFFGPGTRLTVL.

CDR3 protein: CASSYLGDYSNQPQHF. CDR3 in DNA: TGTGCCAGCAGTTACCTCGGGGATTATAGCAATCAGCCCCAGCATTTT. The J gene is TRBJ1-5, the V gene TRBV6-5; D call uncertain. Germline CDR1 reads MNHEY; CDR2 reads SVGAGI. V was trimmed by 2 bases and J by 0 bases, leaving 11 bases between them. CDR3 length equals 16 residues.

This chain connects TRBV20-1 to TRBJ1-1; tentatively, D is TRBD1 (5 bases). Trimming took off 5 bases at V and 0 bases at J, with 10 bases between the two ends. Per the germline V gene, CDR1 is DFQATT and CDR2 is SNEGSKA (reference sequence). The CDR3 is 13 amino acids. CDR3 region: CSAGGSMNTEAFF. CDR3 bases: TGCAGTGCTGGGGGGAGTATGAACACTGAAGCTTTCTTT.

The rearrangement links TRBV28 to TRBJ1-4; D ambiguous. The CDR3 runs 10 residues. Germline loops: CDR1 MDHEN, CDR2 SYDVKM. Trimming took off 8 bases at V and 7 bases at J, with 5 bases between the two ends. The DNA of the CDR3 is TGTGCCAGCTGGGGTGAAAAACTGTTTTTT. Residues: CASWGEKLFF.

This clonotype was detected only once. Being one base from a much bigger clone, this may be a read error. The rearrangement links TRBV20-1 to TRBJ2-2; 12 positions match TRBD2. Germline CDR1 reads DFQATT; CDR2 reads SNEGSKA (reference sequence). J was trimmed by 4 bases and V by 7 bases; bases with no gene match: 10. The CDR3 runs 16 residues. CDR3 nucleotide sequence: TGCAGTGTACCCGGACTAGCGGGACTAGGCACCGGGGAGCTGTTTTTT. This codes for CSVPGLAGLGTGELFF.